This TCR beta chain was sequenced in a study of PD-1 blockade in classical Hodgkin lymphoma. After autologous stem cell transplantation all patients relapsed, and prior brentuximab vedotin exposure differed between cohorts. This table comes from immunoSEQ multiplex PCR, and its TCRdb copy is limited to in-frame clones, with some not included. The profile shows 35,000 to 50,000 clones, roughly 70% of them singletons. CDR3 size: 16 residues. CDR1 is SGHTA and CDR2 is FQGNSA in the germline V gene. The V gene lost 5 bases and the J gene lost 1 base, with 17 bases spanning the gap. The receptor comes from a human donor with classical Hodgkin lymphoma. Specimen: peripheral blood mononuclear cells (PBMCs), collected at baseline. The chain combines TRBV7-2 with TRBJ1-2; perhaps TRBD1 as D (5 bases). Here the CDR3 reads CASSTRWSGVNYGYTF. CDR3 sequence (DNA): TGTGCCAGCAGCACTCGGTGGTCGGGGGTTAACTATGGCTACACCTTC.